The rows below give T cell receptor beta chains drawn from one sample of a study of T cell responses to AZD1222 COVID-19 vaccine. Sequencing was performed with immunoSEQ multiplex PCR; in TCRdb, only in-frame clones are kept and a portion is missing. The sample holds about 35,000 clones, approximately 86% seen once. The sequencing here drew on peripheral blood, taken on day 0 of AZD1222 vaccination. These receptors came from an adult in good health. CDR3s leave out the opening cysteine and the closing phenylalanine or tryptophan. Each record gives: CDR3 protein, D gene, V gene, clone size, J gene. The D gene is left open where the match is weak. Part of the rows lack a size; the others show once, few, many or a class for expanded clones.

cdr3_aa: ASSAQPVSTDTQY
d_call: NA
v_call: TRBV6-4
clone_size: NA
j_call: TRBJ2-3

cdr3_aa: ATGTGTD
d_call: TRBD1
v_call: TRBV5-1
clone_size: NA
j_call: TRBJ1-3

cdr3_aa: ASSQRGAEKLF
d_call: NA
v_call: TRBV3-1/TRBV3-2
clone_size: few
j_call: TRBJ1-4

cdr3_aa: AWDGQGAGTGELF
d_call: TRBD1
v_call: TRBV30
clone_size: NA
j_call: TRBJ2-2

cdr3_aa: ASSIGGFRGSPVSVHEQF
d_call: NA
v_call: TRBV19
clone_size: once
j_call: TRBJ2-1

cdr3_aa: ASSPNRQGTDTQY
d_call: NA
v_call: TRBV11-1
clone_size: NA
j_call: TRBJ2-3

cdr3_aa: SVRLAADQETQY
d_call: TRBD2
v_call: TRBV29-1
clone_size: NA
j_call: TRBJ2-5

cdr3_aa: SVGWGIGGNTIY
d_call: NA
v_call: TRBV29-1
clone_size: NA
j_call: TRBJ1-3

cdr3_aa: ASRLPRGTEAF
d_call: NA
v_call: TRBV28
clone_size: NA
j_call: TRBJ1-1

cdr3_aa: ASSLPGGNYEQY
d_call: TRBD2
v_call: TRBV7-2
clone_size: NA
j_call: TRBJ2-7

cdr3_aa: ASSYSTQYNSPLH
d_call: NA
v_call: TRBV6-5
clone_size: few
j_call: TRBJ1-6

cdr3_aa: ASSPSRTSGKNNEQF
d_call: TRBD2
v_call: TRBV7-9
clone_size: once
j_call: TRBJ2-1

cdr3_aa: ASSLNGLYNEQF
d_call: NA
v_call: TRBV27
clone_size: NA
j_call: TRBJ2-1

cdr3_aa: ASSFFVGGYSDTQY
d_call: TRBD2
v_call: TRBV7-9
clone_size: NA
j_call: TRBJ2-3

cdr3_aa: ASSAPGERGNTIY
d_call: NA
v_call: TRBV9
clone_size: NA
j_call: TRBJ1-3